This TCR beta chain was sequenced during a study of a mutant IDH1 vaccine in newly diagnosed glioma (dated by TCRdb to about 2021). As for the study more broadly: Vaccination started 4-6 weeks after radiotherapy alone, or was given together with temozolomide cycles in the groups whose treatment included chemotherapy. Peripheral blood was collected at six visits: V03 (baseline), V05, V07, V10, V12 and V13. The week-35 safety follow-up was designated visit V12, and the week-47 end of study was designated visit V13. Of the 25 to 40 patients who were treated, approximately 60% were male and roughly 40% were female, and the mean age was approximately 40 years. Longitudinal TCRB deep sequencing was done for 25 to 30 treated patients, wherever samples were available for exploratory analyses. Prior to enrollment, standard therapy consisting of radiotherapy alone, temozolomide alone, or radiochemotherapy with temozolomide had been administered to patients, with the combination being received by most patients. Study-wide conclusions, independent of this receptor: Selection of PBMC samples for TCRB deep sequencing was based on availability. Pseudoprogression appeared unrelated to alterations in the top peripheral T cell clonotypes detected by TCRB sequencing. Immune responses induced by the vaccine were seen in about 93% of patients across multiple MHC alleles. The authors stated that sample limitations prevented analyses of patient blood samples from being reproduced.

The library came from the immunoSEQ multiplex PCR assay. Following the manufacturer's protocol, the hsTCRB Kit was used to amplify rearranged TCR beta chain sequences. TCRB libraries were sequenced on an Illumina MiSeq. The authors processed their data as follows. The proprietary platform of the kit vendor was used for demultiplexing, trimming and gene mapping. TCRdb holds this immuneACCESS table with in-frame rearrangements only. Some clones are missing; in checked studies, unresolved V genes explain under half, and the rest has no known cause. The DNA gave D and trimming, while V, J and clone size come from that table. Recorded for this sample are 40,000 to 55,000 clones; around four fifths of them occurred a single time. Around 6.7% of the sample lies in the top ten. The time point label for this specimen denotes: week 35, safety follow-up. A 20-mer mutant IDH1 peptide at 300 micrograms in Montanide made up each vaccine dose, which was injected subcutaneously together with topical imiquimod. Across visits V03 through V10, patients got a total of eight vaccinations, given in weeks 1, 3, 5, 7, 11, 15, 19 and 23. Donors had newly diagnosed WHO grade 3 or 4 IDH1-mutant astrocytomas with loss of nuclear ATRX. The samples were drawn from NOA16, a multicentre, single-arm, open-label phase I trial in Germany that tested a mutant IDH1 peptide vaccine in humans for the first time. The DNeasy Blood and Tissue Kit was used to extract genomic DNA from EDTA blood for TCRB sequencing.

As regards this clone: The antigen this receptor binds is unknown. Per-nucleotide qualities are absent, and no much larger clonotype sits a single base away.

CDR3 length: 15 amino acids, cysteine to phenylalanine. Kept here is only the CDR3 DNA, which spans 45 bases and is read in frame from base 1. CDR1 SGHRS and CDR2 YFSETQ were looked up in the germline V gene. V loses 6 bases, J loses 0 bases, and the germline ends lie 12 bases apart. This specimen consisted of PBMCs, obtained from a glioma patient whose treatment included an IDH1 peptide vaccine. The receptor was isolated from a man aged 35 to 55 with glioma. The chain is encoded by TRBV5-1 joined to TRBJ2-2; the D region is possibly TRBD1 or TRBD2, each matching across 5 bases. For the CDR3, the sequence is CASKRGPANTGELFF. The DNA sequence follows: TGCGCCAGCAAGAGGGGACCGGCGAACACCGGGGAGCTGTTTTTT.